The clone carrying this TCR beta chain has at least ten counts. What it recognizes is unknown. Uncontrolled infection, other autoimmune disease, pregnancy or lactation barred patients from enrollment. The PBMCs studied were ones that came from about 10 ml fresh peripheral blood. The CDR3 loop spans 13 amino acids. Trimming stripped 5 bases from V and 4 bases from J, with 11 bases between. Germline V CDR1 and CDR2: MDHEN, SYDVKM. This sample was taken from a study of T cells in Graves' hyperthyroidism and ophthalmopathy. Study information: Upon initial diagnosis and before any treatment, peripheral blood was collected.

Study results and limitations: Most clonotypes that expanded in the thyroid above 0.001 also showed up in blood.

It was RNA transcripts that yielded the amplified TCR beta CDR3 regions. HTBI primers were employed in a first-round RT-PCR of the TCR CDR3. MiXCR, applied by TCRdb to the multiplex PCR reads, yields one record per CDR3 protein. The sample holds roughly 740,000 distinct CDR3 sequences, 15% to 20% seen once. The chain couples TRBV28 to TRBJ1-1; D might be TRBD1 (6 bases). Source material: blood. This TCR was sampled from a man aged 18 to 30 with Graves' hyperthyroidism. The CDR3 sequence is CASSPRQATEAFF. As DNA, the CDR3 is TGTGCCAGCAGTCCCCGACAGGCCACTGAAGCTTTCTTT. The full variable domain, in which reference TRBV28 and TRBJ1-1 provide the parts outside the CDR3, is DVKVTQSSRYLVKRTGEKVFLECVQDMDHENMFWYRQDPGLGLRLIYFSYDVKMKEKGDIPEGYSVSREKKERFSLILESASTNQTSMYLCASSPRQATEAFFGQGTRLTVV.